The next 4 T cell receptor beta chains were all read from a single sample in a study of shared clonotypes between healthy human individuals. Produced via immunoSEQ multiplex PCR; TCRdb's table is partial and in-frame only. The table includes a few million clones, roughly 95% detected once. Sequences were obtained from naive CD4+ T cells sorted from blood. Subset reported: CD45RA+ positively selected. These receptors all stem from a young man in good health.

V gene TRBV5-7 combines with J gene TRBJ2-3; TRBD1 matches at 7 bases. TRBV5-7 is identified as an open reading frame with a role that is uncertain. The CDR3 has 17 amino acids. Losses at the gene ends were 0 bases for V and 0 bases for J; bases not matched to a gene: 7. The CDR3 DNA follows: TGTGCCAGCAGCTTGGCCTGGGGACAGCCGAGCACAGATACGCAGTATTTT. It is translated as CASSLAWGQPSTDTQYF.

The chain couples TRBV5-6 to TRBJ1-2, with D perhaps TRBD1 (5 bases). The CDR3 is 15 residues long. Trimming removed 0 bases at V and 5 bases at J, with 14 bases between. The germline CDR1 and CDR2 sequences are SGHDT and YYEEEE. The CDR3 reads CASSLVSGTEYGYTF. DNA of the CDR3: TGTGCCAGCAGCTTGGTATCCGGGACGGAGTATGGCTACACCTTC.

The genes are TRBV6-1 and TRBJ1-1, with TRBD1 identical over 7 bases. Germline CDR1 reads MNHNS; CDR2 reads SASEGT. The CDR3 is made up of 16 amino acids. The junction had 8 bases not matched to a gene; V was cut back by 4 bases and J by 0 bases. The CDR3 region has the DNA TGTGCCAGCAGTGGCCGACAGGGAAACATGAACACTGAAGCTTTCTTT. It encodes CASSGRQGNMNTEAFF.

V gene TRBV7-2 combines with J gene TRBJ2-5; D not certain. CDR1 is SGHTA, CDR2 FQGNSA, per germline. V dropped 3 bases and J dropped 5 bases, with 7 bases sitting between them. This CDR3 has 12 amino acids. CDR3: CASSFRRETQYF. The CDR3 DNA sequence: TGTGCCAGCAGCTTTCGGCGGGAGACCCAGTACTTC.